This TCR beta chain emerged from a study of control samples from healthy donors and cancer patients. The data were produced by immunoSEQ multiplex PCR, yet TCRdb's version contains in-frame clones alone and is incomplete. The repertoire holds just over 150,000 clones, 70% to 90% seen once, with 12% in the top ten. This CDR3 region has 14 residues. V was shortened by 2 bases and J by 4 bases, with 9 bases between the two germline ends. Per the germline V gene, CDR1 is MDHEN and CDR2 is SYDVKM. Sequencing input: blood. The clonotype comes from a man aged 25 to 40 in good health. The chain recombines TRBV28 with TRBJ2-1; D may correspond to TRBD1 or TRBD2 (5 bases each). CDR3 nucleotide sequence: TGTGCCAGCAGTTTAGGGGACCAGTACAATGAGCAGTTCTTC. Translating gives CASSLGDQYNEQFF.